This TCR beta chain derives from a study of blood T cell repertoires in COVID-19. Study details: Some COVID-19 samples were acute and others convalescent; all came from the United States, Italy and Spain. PBMCs, B-cell-depleted T cells, or T cells provided the cDNA or gDNA that made up the material.

This clone has a handful of counts. Enrolment of Seattle patients took place during active infection, and they were followed longitudinally. Original handling: Reference gene primer amplification gave nucleated cell count estimates. Clones were read by immunoSEQ multiplex PCR, and TCRdb kept only the in-frame ones, dropping some. V, J and clone size reflect that table, while D and trimming were determined from the DNA. The data show 75,000 to 90,000 clones, roughly 78% seen once. This CDR3 has 14 residues. Looked up from germline, CDR1 is MGHDK and CDR2 is SYGVNS. V lost 10 bases to trimming and J lost 4 bases; unmatched junction nucleotides: 9.

Sequenced input: peripheral blood. The chain couples TRBV25-1 to TRBJ2-5; 10 bases fit TRBD1. The source of this sequence is a man aged 60 to 75 with COVID-19, enrolled during active disease. Here the CDR3 reads CAKAGTGVRETQYF. In DNA, the CDR3 is TGTGCCAAGGCCGGGACAGGGGTTCGAGAGACCCAGTACTTC.